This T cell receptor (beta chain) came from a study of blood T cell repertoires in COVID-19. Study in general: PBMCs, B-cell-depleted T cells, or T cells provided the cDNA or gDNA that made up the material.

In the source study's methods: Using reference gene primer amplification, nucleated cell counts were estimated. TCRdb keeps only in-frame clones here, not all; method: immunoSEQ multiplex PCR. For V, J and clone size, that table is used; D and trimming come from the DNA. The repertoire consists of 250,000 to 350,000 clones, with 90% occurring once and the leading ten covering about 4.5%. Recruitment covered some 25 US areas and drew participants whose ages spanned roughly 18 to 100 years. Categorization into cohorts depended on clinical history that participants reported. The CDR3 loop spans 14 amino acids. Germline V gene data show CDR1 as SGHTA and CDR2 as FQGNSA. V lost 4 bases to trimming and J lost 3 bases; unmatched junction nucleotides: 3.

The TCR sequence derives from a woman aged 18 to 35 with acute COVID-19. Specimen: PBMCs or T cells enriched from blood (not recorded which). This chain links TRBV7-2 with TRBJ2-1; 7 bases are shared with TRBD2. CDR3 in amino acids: CASSSSGDYNEQFF. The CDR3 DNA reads TGTGCCAGCAGCTCCAGCGGGGACTACAATGAGCAGTTCTTC.